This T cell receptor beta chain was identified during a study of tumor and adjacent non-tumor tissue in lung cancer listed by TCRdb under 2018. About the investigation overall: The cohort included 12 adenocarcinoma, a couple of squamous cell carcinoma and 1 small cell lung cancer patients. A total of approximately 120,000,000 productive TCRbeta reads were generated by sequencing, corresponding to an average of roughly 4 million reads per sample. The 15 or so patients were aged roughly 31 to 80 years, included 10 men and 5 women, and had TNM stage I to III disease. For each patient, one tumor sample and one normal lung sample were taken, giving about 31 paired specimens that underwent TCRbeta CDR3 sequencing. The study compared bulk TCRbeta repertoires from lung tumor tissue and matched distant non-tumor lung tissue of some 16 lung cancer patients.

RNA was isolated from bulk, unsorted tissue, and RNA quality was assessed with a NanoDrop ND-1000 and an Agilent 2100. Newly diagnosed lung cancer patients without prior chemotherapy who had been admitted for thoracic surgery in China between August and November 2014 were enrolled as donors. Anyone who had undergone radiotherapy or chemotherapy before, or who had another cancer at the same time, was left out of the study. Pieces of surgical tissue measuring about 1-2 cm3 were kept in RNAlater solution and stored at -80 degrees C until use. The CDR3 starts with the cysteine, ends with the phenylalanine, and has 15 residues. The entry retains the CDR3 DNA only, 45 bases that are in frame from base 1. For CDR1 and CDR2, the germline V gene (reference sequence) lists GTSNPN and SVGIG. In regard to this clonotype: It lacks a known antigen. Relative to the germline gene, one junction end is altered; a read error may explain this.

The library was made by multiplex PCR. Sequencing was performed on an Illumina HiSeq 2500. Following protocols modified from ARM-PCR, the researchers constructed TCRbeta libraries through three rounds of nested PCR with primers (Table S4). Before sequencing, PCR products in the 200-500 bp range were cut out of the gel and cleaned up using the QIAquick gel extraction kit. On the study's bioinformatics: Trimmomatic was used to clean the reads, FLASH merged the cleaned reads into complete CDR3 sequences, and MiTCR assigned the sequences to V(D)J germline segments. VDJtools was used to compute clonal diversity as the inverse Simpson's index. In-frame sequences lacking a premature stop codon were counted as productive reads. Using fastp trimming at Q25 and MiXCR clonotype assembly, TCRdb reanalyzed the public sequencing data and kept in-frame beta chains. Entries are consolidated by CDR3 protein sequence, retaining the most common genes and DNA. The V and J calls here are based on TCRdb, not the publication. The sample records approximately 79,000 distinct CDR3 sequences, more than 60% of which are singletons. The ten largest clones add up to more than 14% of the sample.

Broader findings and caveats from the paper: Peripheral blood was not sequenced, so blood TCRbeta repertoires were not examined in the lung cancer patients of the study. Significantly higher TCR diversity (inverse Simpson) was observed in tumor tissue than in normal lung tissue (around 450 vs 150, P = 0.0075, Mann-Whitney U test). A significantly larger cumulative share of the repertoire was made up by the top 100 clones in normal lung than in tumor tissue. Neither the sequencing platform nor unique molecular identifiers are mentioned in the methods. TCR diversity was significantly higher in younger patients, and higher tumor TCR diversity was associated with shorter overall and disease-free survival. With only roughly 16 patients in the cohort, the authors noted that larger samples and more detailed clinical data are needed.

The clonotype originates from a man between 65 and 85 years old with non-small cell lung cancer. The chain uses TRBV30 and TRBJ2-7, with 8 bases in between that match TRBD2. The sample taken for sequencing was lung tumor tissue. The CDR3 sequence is CAWSVLAGGRYEQCF. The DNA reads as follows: TGTGCCTGGAGTGTACTGGCGGGGGGACGATACGAGCAGTGCTTC.